Listed here are 21 T cell receptor beta chains from one sample, sequenced in a study of T cell changes during pregnancy in multiple sclerosis. Assay used: immunoSEQ multiplex PCR; TCRdb lists only in-frame clones, some missing. The profile shows around 80,000 clones, 90% to 95% of them singletons. This specimen was peripheral blood, taken before pregnancy. These receptors originate from a female donor with multiple sclerosis, enrolled in a pregnancy study.

The chain carries TRBV7-9 and TRBJ2-7; 7 nucleotides agree with TRBD1. J gave up 12 bases and V 5 bases, and 10 bases lay outside the gene matches. Germline V gene data show CDR1 as SEHNR and CDR2 as FQNEAQ (reference sequence). There are 12 residues in the CDR3. CDR3: CASSPDRAAGYF. CDR3 DNA sequence: TGTGCCAGCAGCCCTGACAGGGCTGCCGGGTACTTC.

The CDR3 nucleotides read TGTGCCAGCAGTGAGACCTTTCCCTCGGGACTCGCCTACGAGCAGTACTTC. Translated: CASSETFPSGLAYEQYF. This chain connects TRBV6-1 to TRBJ2-7, with D tentatively TRBD2 (6 bases). The CDR3 is 17 amino acids. V was clipped by 3 bases and J by 2 bases, with 20 bases between them. Looked up from germline, CDR1 is MNHNS and CDR2 is SASEGT.

The chain uses TRBV29-1 and TRBJ2-2; TRBD2 might be the D (6 bases). The germline CDR1 and CDR2 sequences are SQVTM and ANQGSEA. With 5 bases removed from V and 3 bases from J, the gap between germline ends came to 13 bases. The CDR3 has 14 residues. DNA for the CDR3: TGCAGCGTTCGTACAGGACTATACACCGGGGAGCTGTTTTTT. It yields the protein CSVRTGLYTGELFF.

This rearrangement joins TRBV28 to TRBJ1-2; the D is unclear. The CDR3 spans 15 residues. Germline V gene lookup returns CDR1 MDHEN and CDR2 SYDVKM. With 9 bases removed from V and 2 bases from J, the gap between germline ends came to 19 bases. CDR3 amino acids: CASTPASRPNYGYTF. CDR3 sequence (DNA): TGTGCCAGTACCCCCGCCTCCAGGCCAAACTATGGCTACACCTTC.

The V gene is TRBV7-9, the J gene TRBJ2-1; no clear D. Per the germline V gene, CDR1 is SEHNR and CDR2 is FQNEAQ (reference sequence). CDR3 size: 13 residues. Trimming removed 7 bases from V and 7 bases from J, with 14 bases in between. The CDR3 sequence is CASIPVRGNEQFF. DNA of the CDR3: TGTGCCAGCATCCCAGTAAGAGGTAATGAGCAGTTCTTC.

This clone was seen a few times. Here the CDR3 reads CASRGSGKSGETQYF. Here the CDR3 DNA reads TGCGCCAGCAGGGGGAGCGGGAAATCTGGCGAGACCCAGTACTTC. The rearrangement links TRBV5-1 to TRBJ2-5, with 7 bases identical to TRBD2. Unmatched junction bases numbered 12, after V lost 5 bases and J lost 5 bases. In germline, CDR1 is SGHRS, CDR2 YFSETQ. This CDR3 has 15 amino acids.

The chain is built from TRBV7-6 and TRBJ1-3; D remains ambiguous. Germline V gene sequence: CDR1 SGHVS, CDR2 FNYEAQ. V dropped 5 bases and J dropped 0 bases, with 14 bases sitting between them. CDR3 length equals 16 residues. The CDR3 coding sequence is TGTGCCAGCAGCCCACCGGTACGGAGCTCTGGAAACACCATATATTTT. Its translation is CASSPPVRSSGNTIYF.

DNA for the CDR3: TGTGCCAGCAGCAAGAGGTATAACACTGAAGCTTTCTTT. It is translated as CASSKRYNTEAFF. V and J are TRBV21-1 and TRBJ1-1. TRBV21-1 is flagged as a pseudogene. The CDR3 length is 13 residues.

This chain connects TRBV19 to TRBJ2-6; TRBD1 agrees at 7 bases. CDR1 and CDR2 from the germline V gene are LNHDA and SQIVND (reference sequence). The V and J ends lost 5 bases and 3 bases, in that order; junction bases with no gene match: 4. The CDR3 contains 15 residues. The CDR3 nucleotides are TGTGCCAGTAGTGTCCAGGGGGTTGGGGCCAACGTCCTGACTTTC. This gives the protein CASSVQGVGANVLTF. Full variable domain (rest looked up from reference TRBV19 and TRBJ2-6): DGGITQSPKYLFRKEGQNVTLSCEQNLNHDAMYWYRQDPGQGLRLIYYSQIVNDFQKGDIAEGYSVSREKKESFPLTVTSAQKNPTAFYLCASSVQGVGANVLTFGAGSRLTVL.

This clone was seen only once. This chain joins TRBV19 and TRBJ2-7, with D possibly TRBD2 on 6 matching bases. The V gene lost 5 bases and the J gene lost 3 bases, with 11 bases spanning the gap. Germline CDR1 and CDR2: LNHDA and SQIVND (reference sequence). CDR3 size: 13 residues. CDR3 residues: CASSVRLGYEQYF. CDR3 coding DNA: TGTGCCAGTAGTGTGAGACTAGGCTACGAGCAGTACTTC.

V is TRBV11-2 and J is TRBJ1-5; D perhaps matches TRBD1 (6 bases). This CDR3 contains 17 residues. V was shortened by 5 bases and J by 7 bases, with 24 bases between the two germline ends. The germline V gene encodes CDR1 SGHAT and CDR2 FQNNGV. For the CDR3, the DNA is TGTGCCAGCAGCGCTACTCCGGGGGGGGGCATACAGCAGCCCCAGCATTTT. Its protein product is CASSATPGGGIQQPQHF. Variable domain in full (rest from reference TRBV11-2 and TRBJ1-5): EAGVAQSPRYKIIEKRQSVAFWCNPISGHATLYWYQQILGQGPKLLIQFQNNGVVDDSQLPKDRFSAERLKGVDSTLKIQPAKLEDSAVYLCASSATPGGGIQQPQHFGDGTRLSIL.

V is TRBV7-9 and J is TRBJ2-3; D is unresolved. The CDR3 has 17 residues. CDR1 SEHNR and CDR2 FQNEAQ come from the germline V gene (reference sequence). Trimming removed 1 base from V and 5 bases from J, with 19 bases in between. CDR3 sequence reads: CASSLGDYRVWKDTQYF. The CDR3 DNA follows: TGTGCCAGCAGCTTAGGAGATTACAGAGTTTGGAAAGATACGCAGTATTTT.

The rearrangement uses TRBV19 and TRBJ2-7; 14 positions match TRBD2. Per germline, CDR1 LNHDA and CDR2 SQIVND (reference sequence). This CDR3 region has 16 residues. V was pared by 4 bases and J by 5 bases, with 7 bases of the junction left unmatched. The CDR3: CASSRLAGGPLHEQYF. CDR3 sequence (DNA): TGTGCCAGTAGTAGACTAGCGGGAGGGCCTCTCCACGAGCAGTACTTC.

The sample holds one count of this clone. The chain joins TRBV4-1 to TRBJ2-2; D is unclear. The CDR3 consists of 14 residues. Per germline, CDR1 MGHRA and CDR2 YSYEKL. Trimming removed 0 bases at V and 6 bases at J, with 8 bases between. CDR3 nucleotide sequence: TGCGCCAGCAGCCAAGAGAGGTGGGCCGGGGAGCTGTTTTTT. It specifies CASSQERWAGELFF.

The chain is built from TRBV5-6 and TRBJ1-2, with 8 bases lining up with TRBD1. The J segment lost 6 bases and the V segment lost 4 bases, leaving 8 bases of the junction unmatched. The CDR3 consists of 14 residues. Germline V gene lookup returns CDR1 SGHDT and CDR2 YYEEEE. The CDR3 DNA is TGTGCCAGCAGCGACGGACAGGGCGGAAATGGCTACACCTTC. Translation gives CASSDGQGGNGYTF.

The rearrangement uses TRBV21-1 and TRBJ1-2; the D segment call TRBD1 is taken from the table without a DNA check. TRBV21-1 is an annotated pseudogene. The CDR3 runs 17 residues. The CDR3 DNA sequence: TGTGCCAGCAGCAAACCGGGACAGAATAAAGCTAACTATGGCTACACCTTC. Its translation: CASSKPGQNKANYGYTF.

This chain joins TRBV10-3 and TRBJ2-1; 9 positions match TRBD1. This CDR3 has 16 amino acids. V was pared by 0 bases and J by 5 bases, with 5 bases of the junction left unmatched. CDR1 ENHRY and CDR2 SYGVKD come from the germline V gene. CDR3 nucleotides: TGTGCCATCAGTGAGTCGGAACAGGGGGCCCACAATGAGCAGTTCTTC. Translating gives CAISESEQGAHNEQFF.

The chain has TRBV7-2 and TRBJ1-1; D gene unclear. Per germline, CDR1 SGHTA and CDR2 FQGNSA. The CDR3 has 14 residues. V was shortened by 2 bases and J by 0 bases, with 7 bases between the two germline ends. Written as DNA, the CDR3 is TGTGCCAGCAGCTTATTTGTAGTGAACACTGAAGCTTTCTTT. Translating gives CASSLFVVNTEAFF.

The J gene is TRBJ2-2, the V gene TRBV4-3; TRBD1 matches at 9 bases. Germline V gene lookup returns CDR1 LGHNA and CDR2 YSLEER. The CDR3 runs to 16 residues. The trim removed 3 bases at V and 6 bases at J, leaving 8 bases unmatched. The CDR3 DNA reads TGCGCCAGCAGCCAGGGGACAGGGTACCCCGCCGGGGAGCTGTTTTTT. Its translation is CASSQGTGYPAGELFF.

This chain links TRBV6-5 with TRBJ2-7; 8 nucleotides match TRBD1. The junction had 7 bases not matched to a gene; V was cut back by 5 bases and J by 4 bases. CDR1 is MNHEY, CDR2 SVGAGI, per germline. This CDR3 is 14 amino acids long. The CDR3 DNA sequence: TGTGCCAGCAGTCGGACAGGGTTCGGGTACGAGCAGTACTTC. It translates to CASSRTGFGYEQYF.

This chain joins TRBV28 and TRBJ2-7; maybe TRBD2 (5 bases). Deletions cut 5 bases from V and 6 bases from J, with 17 bases between. The CDR3 has 14 amino acids. Germline V CDR1 and CDR2: MDHEN, SYDVKM. Here the CDR3 reads CASSPTSGPREQYF. The CDR3 DNA follows: TGTGCCAGCAGTCCTACTAGTGGACCACGCGAGCAGTACTTC.